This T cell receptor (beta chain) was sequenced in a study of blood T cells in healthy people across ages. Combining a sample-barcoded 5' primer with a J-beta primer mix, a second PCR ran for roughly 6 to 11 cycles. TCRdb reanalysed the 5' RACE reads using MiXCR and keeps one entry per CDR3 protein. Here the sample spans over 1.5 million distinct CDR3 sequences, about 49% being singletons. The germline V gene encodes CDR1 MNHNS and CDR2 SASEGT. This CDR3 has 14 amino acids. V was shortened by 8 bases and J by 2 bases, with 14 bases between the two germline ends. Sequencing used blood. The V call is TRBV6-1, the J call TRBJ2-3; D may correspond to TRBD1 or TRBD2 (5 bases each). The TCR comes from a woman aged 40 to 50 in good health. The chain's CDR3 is CASGRDPYTDTQYF. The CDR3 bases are TGTGCCAGCGGCCGGGACCCCTACACAGATACGCAGTATTTT.